Listed here is a single T cell receptor beta chain. This sample is part of a study of T cells after yellow fever vaccination. They built TCR cDNA with 5'RACE template switching, a step that put in a universal primer site and UMIs. Using its own MiXCR run on the 5' RACE reads, TCRdb lists one record per CDR3 protein. The data contain about 310,000 distinct CDR3 sequences, about 3.5% of them singletons. The sample consisted of PBMCs, taken on the day of the yellow fever booster vaccination. This receptor was taken from a man younger than 35 who received the YFV17D yellow fever vaccine.

In nucleotides, the CDR3 is TGTGCCAGCAGGATACAGGGGTCCGGGGAGCTGTTTTTT. It translates to CASRIQGSGELFF. The chain couples TRBV5-4 to TRBJ2-2; 7 bases match TRBD1. CDR3 length: 13 residues. Germline V lookup: CDR1 SGHNT, CDR2 YYREEE (reference sequence). V trimming: 5 bases; J trimming: 6 bases; junction bases outside the gene matches: 4.